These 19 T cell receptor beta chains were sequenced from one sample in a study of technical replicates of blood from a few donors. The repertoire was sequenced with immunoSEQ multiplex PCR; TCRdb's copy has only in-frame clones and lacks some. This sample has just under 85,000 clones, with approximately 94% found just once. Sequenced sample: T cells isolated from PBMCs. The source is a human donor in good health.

CDR3 sequence: CASSVTSAPAYEQYF. Here the CDR3 DNA reads TGTGCCAGCAGTGTCACTAGCGCACCAGCCTACGAGCAGTACTTC. The J gene is TRBJ2-7, the V gene TRBV6-1; 7 positions match TRBD2. This CDR3 is 15 amino acids long. After removal of 4 bases from V and 2 bases from J, the junction contained 8 bases not matched to a gene. Per germline, CDR1 MNHNS and CDR2 SASEGT.

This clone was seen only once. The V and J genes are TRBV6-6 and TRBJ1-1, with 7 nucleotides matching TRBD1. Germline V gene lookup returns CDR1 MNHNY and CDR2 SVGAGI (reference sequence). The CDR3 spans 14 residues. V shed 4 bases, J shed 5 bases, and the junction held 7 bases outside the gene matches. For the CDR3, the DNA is TGTGCCAGCAGTTTACAGGGGCGAACAACTGAAGCTTTCTTT. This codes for CASSLQGRTTEAFF.

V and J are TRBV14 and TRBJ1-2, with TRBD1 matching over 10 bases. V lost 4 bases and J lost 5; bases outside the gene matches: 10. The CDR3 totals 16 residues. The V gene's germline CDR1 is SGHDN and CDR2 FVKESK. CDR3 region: CASSRAEGQGYYGYTF. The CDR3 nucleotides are TGTGCCAGCAGCCGAGCGGAGGGACAGGGGTATTATGGCTACACCTTC.

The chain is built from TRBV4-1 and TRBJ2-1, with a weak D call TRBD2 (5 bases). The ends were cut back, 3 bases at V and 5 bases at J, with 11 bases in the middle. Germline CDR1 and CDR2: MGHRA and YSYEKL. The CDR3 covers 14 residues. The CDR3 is CASSQAPADNEQFF. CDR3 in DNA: TGCGCCAGCAGCCAGGCCCCAGCGGACAATGAGCAGTTCTTC.

The CDR3 is CASGFNRGRGEKLFF. The DNA of the CDR3 is TGTGCCAGCGGATTCAACAGGGGGCGGGGTGAAAAACTGTTTTTT. The rearrangement uses TRBV2 and TRBJ1-4; 9 bases match TRBD1. From germline, CDR1 is SNHLY and CDR2 FYNNEI. The CDR3 has 15 residues. The ends lost 8 bases at V and 7 bases at J; junction bases unmatched: 11.

The CDR3 nucleotides are TGTGCCACCAGCAGAGTTGTGTCAGTAGCCCCCTACGAGCAGTACTTC. It specifies CATSRVVSVAPYEQYF. The V and J genes are TRBV15 and TRBJ2-7; D unclear. Trimming removed 1 base from V and 2 bases from J, with 15 bases in between. Per germline, CDR1 LNHNV and CDR2 YYDKDF (reference sequence). The CDR3 sequence is 16 residues long.

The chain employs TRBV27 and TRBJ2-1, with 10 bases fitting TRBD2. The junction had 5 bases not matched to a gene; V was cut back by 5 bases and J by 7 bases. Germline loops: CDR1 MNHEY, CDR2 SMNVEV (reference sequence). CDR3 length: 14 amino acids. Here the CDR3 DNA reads TGTGCCAGCAGTCTTGGACTAGCGGCGAATGAGCAGTTCTTC. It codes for CASSLGLAANEQFF.

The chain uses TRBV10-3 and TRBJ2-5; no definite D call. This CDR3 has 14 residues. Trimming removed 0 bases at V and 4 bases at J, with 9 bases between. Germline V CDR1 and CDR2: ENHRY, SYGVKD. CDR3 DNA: TGTGCCATCAGTGAGTCGAGGCTTGGAGAGACCCAGTACTTC. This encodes CAISESRLGETQYF.

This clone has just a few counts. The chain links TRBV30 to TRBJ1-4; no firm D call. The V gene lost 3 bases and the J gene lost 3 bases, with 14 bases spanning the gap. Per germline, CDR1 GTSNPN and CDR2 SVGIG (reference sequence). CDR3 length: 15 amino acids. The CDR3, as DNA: TGTGCCTGGAGCCTAAGCGGAGCGGCTAATGAAAAACTGTTTTTT. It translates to CAWSLSGAANEKLFF.

The CDR3 coding sequence is TGTGCCAGCAGCCACCCCGGACAGGGAATCTACGAGCAGTACTTC. It codes for CASSHPGQGIYEQYF. The genes are TRBV11-2 and TRBJ2-7; TRBD1 matches at 8 bases. The CDR3 covers 15 residues. Germline loops: CDR1 SGHAT, CDR2 FQNNGV. Trimming cost V 5 bases and J 3 bases; bases outside gene matches: 9.

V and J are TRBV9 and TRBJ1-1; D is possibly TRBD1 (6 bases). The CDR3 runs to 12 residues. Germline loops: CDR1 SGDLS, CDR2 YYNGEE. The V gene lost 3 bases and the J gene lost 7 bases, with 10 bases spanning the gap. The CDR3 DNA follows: TGTGCCAGCAGCGCTCAACAGGGTGAAGCTTTCTTT. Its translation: CASSAQQGEAFF.

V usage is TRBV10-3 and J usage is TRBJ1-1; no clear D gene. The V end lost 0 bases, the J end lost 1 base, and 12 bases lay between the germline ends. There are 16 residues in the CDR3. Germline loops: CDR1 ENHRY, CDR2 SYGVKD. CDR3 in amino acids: CAISESGPVPNTEAFF. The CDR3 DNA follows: TGTGCCATCAGTGAGTCCGGTCCCGTCCCGAACACTGAAGCTTTCTTT.

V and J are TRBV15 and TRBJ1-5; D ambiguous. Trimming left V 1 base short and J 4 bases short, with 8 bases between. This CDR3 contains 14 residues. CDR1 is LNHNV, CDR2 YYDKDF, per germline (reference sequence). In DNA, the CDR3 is TGTGCCACCAGCAGAGTCCCGACTAATCAGCCCCAGCATTTT. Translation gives CATSRVPTNQPQHF. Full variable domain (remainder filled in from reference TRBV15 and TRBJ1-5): DAMVIQNPRYQVTQFGKPVTLSCSQTLNHNVMYWYQQKSSQAPKLLFHYYDKDFNNEADTPDNFQSRRPNTSFCFLDIRSPGLGDTAMYLCATSRVPTNQPQHFGDGTRLSIL.

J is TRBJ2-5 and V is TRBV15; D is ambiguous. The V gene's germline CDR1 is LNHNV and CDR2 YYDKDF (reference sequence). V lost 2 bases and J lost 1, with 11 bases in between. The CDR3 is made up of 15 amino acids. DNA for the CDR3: TGTGCCACCAGCAGACCTTCTAAAAGCCAAGAGACCCAGTACTTC. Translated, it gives CATSRPSKSQETQYF.

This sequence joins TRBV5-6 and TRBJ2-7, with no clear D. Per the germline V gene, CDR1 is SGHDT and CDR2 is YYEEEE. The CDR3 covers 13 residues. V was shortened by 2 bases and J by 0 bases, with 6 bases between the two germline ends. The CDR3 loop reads CASSLQSSYEQYF. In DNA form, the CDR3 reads TGTGCCAGCAGCTTACAAAGCTCCTACGAGCAGTACTTC. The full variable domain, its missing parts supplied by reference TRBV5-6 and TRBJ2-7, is DAGVTQSPTHLIKTRGQQVTLRCSPKSGHDTVSWYQQALGQGPQFIFQYYEEEERQRGNFPDRFSGHQFPNYSSELNVNALLLGDSALYLCASSLQSSYEQYFGPGTRLTVT.

The DNA for the CDR3 is TGTGCCAGCAGTGGTCGCTACACAGATACGCAGTATTTT. This codes for CASSGRYTDTQYF. The chain joins TRBV6-5 to TRBJ2-3; D not resolved. Germline V gene lookup returns CDR1 MNHEY and CDR2 SVGAGI. Deletions cut 5 bases from V and 2 bases from J, with 8 bases between. The CDR3 totals 13 residues.

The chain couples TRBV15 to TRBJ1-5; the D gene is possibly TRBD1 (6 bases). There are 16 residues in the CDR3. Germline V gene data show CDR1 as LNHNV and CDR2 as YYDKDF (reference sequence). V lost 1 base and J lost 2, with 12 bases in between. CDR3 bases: TGTGCCACCAGCAGAGGAGGGGGTGGGGGCAATCAGCCCCAGCATTTT. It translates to CATSRGGGGGNQPQHF.

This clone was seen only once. This chain's CDR3 is CASSQGQGTKNIQYF. CDR3 DNA sequence: TGCGCCAGCAGCCAAGGACAGGGTACCAAAAACATTCAGTACTTC. V gene TRBV4-1 combines with J gene TRBJ2-4; TRBD1 matches at 7 bases. V was clipped by 1 base and J by 2 bases; unmatched bases: 2. The CDR3 is 15 amino acids. CDR1 and CDR2 (germline): MGHRA, YSYEKL.

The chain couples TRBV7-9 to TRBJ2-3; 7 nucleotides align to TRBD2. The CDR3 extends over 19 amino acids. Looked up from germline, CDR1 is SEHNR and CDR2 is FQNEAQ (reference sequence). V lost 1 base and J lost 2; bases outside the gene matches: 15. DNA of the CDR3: TGTGCCAGCAGCTTAGTTGTTTTCGGTGGCGGGAGTAACACAGATACGCAGTATTTT. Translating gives CASSLVVFGGGSNTDTQYF.